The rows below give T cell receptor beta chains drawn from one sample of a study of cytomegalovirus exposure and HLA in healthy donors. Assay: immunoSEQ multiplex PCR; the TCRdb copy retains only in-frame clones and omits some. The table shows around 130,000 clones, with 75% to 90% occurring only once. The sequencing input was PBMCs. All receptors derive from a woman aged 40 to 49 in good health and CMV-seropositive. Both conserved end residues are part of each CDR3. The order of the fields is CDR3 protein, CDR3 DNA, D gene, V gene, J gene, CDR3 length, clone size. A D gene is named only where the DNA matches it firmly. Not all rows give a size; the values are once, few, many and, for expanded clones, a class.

CASSMAGQGYEKLFF	TGTGCCAGTAGTATGGCGGGACAGGGTTATGAAAAACTGTTTTTT	TRBD1	TRBV19	TRBJ1-4	15	few
CASSRDSFTGANVLTF	TGTGCCAGCTCCCGGGACAGTTTCACTGGGGCCAACGTCCTGACTTTC	TRBD1	TRBV7-3	TRBJ2-6	16	NA
CATSRDSYYEQYF	TGTGCCACCAGCAGAGATTCCTACTACGAGCAGTACTTC	NA	TRBV15	TRBJ2-7	13	NA
CSVEDLVLNEQFF	TGCAGCGTTGAAGACCTAGTCCTTAATGAGCAGTTCTTC	NA	TRBV29-1	TRBJ2-1	13	NA
CASSEVWGAGNTIYF	TGTGCCAGCAGTGAAGTCTGGGGAGCTGGAAACACCATATATTTT	NA	TRBV6-1	TRBJ1-3	15	NA
CASSLLTGSGANVLTF	TGTGCCAGCAGCTTGCTAACAGGGAGCGGGGCCAACGTCCTGACTTTC	NA	TRBV7-3	TRBJ2-6	16	NA
CASSFRAGSSYNEQFF	TGTGCCAGCAGCTTTAGAGCGGGGAGCTCCTACAATGAGCAGTTCTTC	TRBD2	TRBV9	TRBJ2-1	16	NA
CASSNEGADGLDTQYF	TGTGCCAGCTCAAACGAAGGGGCGGATGGTTTGGATACGCAGTATTTT	NA	TRBV28	TRBJ2-3	16	NA
CASSPNEGSGNTIYF	TGTGCCAGCTCACCCAACGAGGGAAGTGGAAACACCATATATTTT	NA	TRBV18	TRBJ1-3	15	NA
CASSTGQGNIQYF	TGCGCCAGCAGCACTGGCCAGGGTAACATTCAGTACTTC	NA	TRBV5-1	TRBJ2-4	13	once
CSVEATSTDTQYF	TGCAGCGTTGAGGCGACTAGCACAGATACGCAGTATTTT	NA	TRBV29-1	TRBJ2-3	13	NA
CATSRNLGGRGGYTF	TGTGCCACCAGCAGGAACTTGGGGGGAAGGGGTGGCTACACCTTC	NA	TRBV15	TRBJ1-2	15	NA
CASSLPGGISDTQYF	TGTGCCAGCAGTTTACCAGGGGGCATTTCAGATACGCAGTATTTT	TRBD1	TRBV2	TRBJ2-3	15	NA
CASSLVIGQVPYF	TGTGCCAGCAGCTTAGTAATAGGACAGGTGCCGTACTTC	TRBD1	TRBV7-9	TRBJ2-4	13	NA
CASSYQGAGGRTEAFF	TGTGCCAGCAGTTACCAAGGGGCAGGGGGCCGTACTGAAGCTTTCTTT	TRBD1	TRBV6-6	TRBJ1-1	16	NA
CASSPGQGHGYTF	TGTGCCAGCAGTCCTGGACAGGGACATGGCTACACCTTC	TRBD1	TRBV6-6	TRBJ1-2	13	NA
CASSLGRGTYEQYF	TGTGCCAGCAGCTTAGGCAGGGGGACCTACGAGCAGTACTTC	TRBD1	TRBV11-3	TRBJ2-7	14	NA
CASSLNDRTDTQYF	TGTGCCAGCTCACTAAATGACAGAACAGATACGCAGTATTTT	NA	TRBV18	TRBJ2-3	14	NA
CACQASTSYEQYF	TGTGCCTGTCAAGCCTCTACCTCCTACGAGCAGTACTTC	NA	TRBV30	TRBJ2-7	13	few
CASSSGQAHSGNTIYF	TGTGCCAGCAGTTCGGGACAGGCTCACTCTGGAAACACCATATATTTT	TRBD1	TRBV6-5	TRBJ1-3	16	NA
CASVSDRASHTF	TGTGCCAGTGTATCCGACAGGGCCTCCCACACCTTC	TRBD1	TRBV19	TRBJ1-2	12	NA
CASSLGFGGGQFF	TGTGCCAGCAGCTTGGGATTCGGGGGGGGGCAGTTCTTC	TRBD2	TRBV5-8	TRBJ2-1	13	NA
CASGTGEPNTEAFF	TGTGCCAGCGGCACAGGGGAACCCAACACTGAAGCTTTCTTT	TRBD1	TRBV9	TRBJ1-1	14	NA
CSVSTDMNTEAFF	TGCAGCGTTTCGACAGACATGAACACTGAAGCTTTCTTT	NA	TRBV29-1	TRBJ1-1	13	NA
CASSSGQGNEQFF	TGTGCCAGCAGCTCGGGACAGGGGAATGAGCAGTTCTTC	TRBD1	TRBV7-2	TRBJ2-1	13	NA
CAIRIGTSNTEAFF	TGTGCCATCAGAATAGGGACAAGTAACACTGAAGCTTTCTTT	NA	TRBV10-3	TRBJ1-1	14	NA
CASSLVARGLQPQHF	TGTGCCAGCAGCTTAGTTGCTAGGGGGCTTCAGCCCCAGCATTTT	TRBD1	TRBV7-2	TRBJ1-5	15	NA
CASGLVLQGIGELFF	TGTGCTAGTGGTTTGGTACTGCAGGGGATCGGGGAGCTGTTTTTT	NA	TRBV12-5	TRBJ2-2	15	NA
CASSSGTNNEQFF	TGTGCTAGCAGCTCCGGGACTAACAATGAGCAGTTCTTC	TRBD2	TRBV7-7	TRBJ2-1	13	NA
CASSPYSGTSDYNEQFF	TGTGCCAGCAGTCCCTATTCCGGGACTAGCGACTACAATGAGCAGTTCTTC	TRBD2	TRBV28	TRBJ2-1	17	NA
CASSLGLMTGEISSYNSPLHF	TGTGCCAGCAGCTTAGGCCTAATGACAGGGGAGATCAGCTCCTATAATTCACCCCTCCACTTT	TRBD1	TRBV13	TRBJ1-6	21	NA
CSGLGRPSNNEQFF	TGCAGCGGACTGGGGAGGCCCTCGAACAATGAGCAGTTCTTC	NA	TRBV29-1	TRBJ2-1	14	NA
CASSHPPSNEQFF	TGCGCCAGCAGCCATCCCCCATCCAATGAGCAGTTCTTC	NA	TRBV4-1	TRBJ2-1	13	NA
CASSLERGKSTDTQYF	TGTGCCAGCAGCTTAGAGCGGGGGAAAAGCACAGATACGCAGTATTTT	TRBD2	TRBV13	TRBJ2-3	16	NA
CASSPQSDLGSEYF	TGTGCCAGCTCACCACAATCCGATTTGGGGAGCGAGTACTTC	NA	TRBV18	TRBJ2-7	14	NA
CASSIDGGYGYTF	TGTGCCAGTAGTATTGACGGCGGCTATGGCTACACCTTC	NA	TRBV19	TRBJ1-2	13	NA
CASSKLAGGTDTQYF	TGTGCCAGCAGCAAGCTAGCGGGGGGCACAGATACGCAGTATTTT	TRBD2	TRBV11-2	TRBJ2-3	15	NA
CASSITTGVGNQPQHF	TGTGCCAGTAGTATCACAACAGGAGTGGGCAATCAGCCCCAGCATTTT	NA	TRBV19	TRBJ1-5	16	NA
CASSPPWDRGRGETQYF	TGTGCCAGCTCACCACCTTGGGACAGGGGGCGCGGAGAGACCCAGTACTTC	TRBD1	TRBV18	TRBJ2-5	17	NA
CASSIRGSEWAKNIQYF	TGTGCCAGTAGTATAAGAGGGAGCGAGTGGGCCAAAAACATTCAGTACTTC	NA	TRBV19	TRBJ2-4	17	NA
CASSLRQGRTGELFF	TGTGCCAGCAGCTTGAGGCAGGGTCGAACCGGGGAGCTGTTTTTT	NA	TRBV7-3	TRBJ2-2	15	NA
CASSPQSQREQYF	TGTGCCAGCTCACCACAATCCCAGCGAGAGCAGTACTTC	NA	TRBV18	TRBJ2-7	13	NA
CASRQDRVVYGYTF	TGTGCCAGCAGACAGGACAGGGTCGTCTATGGCTACACCTTC	TRBD1	TRBV6-5	TRBJ1-2	14	NA
CASSIGRNRINEQFF	TGTGCCAGTAGTATAGGGCGGAACAGGATCAATGAGCAGTTCTTC	NA	TRBV19	TRBJ2-1	15	NA
CASSARGLNTEAFF	TGTGCCAGCAGCGCCCGCGGCCTAAACACTGAAGCTTTCTTT	NA	TRBV9	TRBJ1-1	14	NA
CASREGSYEQYF	TGTGCCAGCCGGGAGGGTAGCTACGAGCAGTACTTC	TRBD2	TRBV11-3	TRBJ2-7	12	NA
CASRITGQSPYEQYF	TGTGCCAGCAGGATTACAGGGCAATCTCCCTACGAGCAGTACTTC	NA	TRBV27	TRBJ2-7	15	NA
CASSQDGGTSFLYGYTF	TGTGCCAGCAGCCAAGACGGTGGGACATCTTTTCTCTATGGCTACACCTTC	NA	TRBV14	TRBJ1-2	17	NA
CATRGGQGAPGELFF	TGTGCCACCAGGGGGGGACAGGGGGCGCCCGGGGAGCTGTTTTTT	TRBD1	TRBV19	TRBJ2-2	15	few
CASSPGTSAYEQYF	TGTGCCAGCAGTCCGGGGACTAGCGCCTACGAGCAGTACTTC	TRBD2	TRBV28	TRBJ2-7	14	few